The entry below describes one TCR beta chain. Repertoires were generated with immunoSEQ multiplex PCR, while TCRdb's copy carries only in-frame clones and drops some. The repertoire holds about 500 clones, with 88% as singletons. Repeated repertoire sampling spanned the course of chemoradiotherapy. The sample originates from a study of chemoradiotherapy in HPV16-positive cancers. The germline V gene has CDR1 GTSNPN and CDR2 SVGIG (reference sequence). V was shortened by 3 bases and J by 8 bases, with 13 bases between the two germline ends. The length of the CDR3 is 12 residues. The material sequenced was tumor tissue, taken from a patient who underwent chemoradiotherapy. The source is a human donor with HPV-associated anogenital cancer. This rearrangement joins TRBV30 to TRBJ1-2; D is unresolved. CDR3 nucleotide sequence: TGTGCCTGGAGGCCCACTTCGGGCGGCTACACCTTC. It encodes CAWRPTSGGYTF.